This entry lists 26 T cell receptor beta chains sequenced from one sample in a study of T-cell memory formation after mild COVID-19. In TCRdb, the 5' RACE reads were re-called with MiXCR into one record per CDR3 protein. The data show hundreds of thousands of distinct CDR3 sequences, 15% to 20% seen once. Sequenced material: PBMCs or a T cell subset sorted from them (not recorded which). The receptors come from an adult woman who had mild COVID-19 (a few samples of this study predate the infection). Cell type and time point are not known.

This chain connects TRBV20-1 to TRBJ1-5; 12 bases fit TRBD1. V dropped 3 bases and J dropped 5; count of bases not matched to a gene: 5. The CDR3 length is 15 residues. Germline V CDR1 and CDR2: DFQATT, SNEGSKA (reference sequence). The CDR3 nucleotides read TGCAGTGCTAGTTTGGGACAGGGGGCTGATCAGCCCCAGCATTTT. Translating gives CSASLGQGADQPQHF.

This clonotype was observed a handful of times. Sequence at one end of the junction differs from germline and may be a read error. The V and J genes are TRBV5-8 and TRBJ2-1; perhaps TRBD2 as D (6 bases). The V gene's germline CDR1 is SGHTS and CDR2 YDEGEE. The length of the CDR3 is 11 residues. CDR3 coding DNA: TGTGCCAGCAGCTTACTAGCTTCCGCGATCTTC. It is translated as CASSLLASAIF.

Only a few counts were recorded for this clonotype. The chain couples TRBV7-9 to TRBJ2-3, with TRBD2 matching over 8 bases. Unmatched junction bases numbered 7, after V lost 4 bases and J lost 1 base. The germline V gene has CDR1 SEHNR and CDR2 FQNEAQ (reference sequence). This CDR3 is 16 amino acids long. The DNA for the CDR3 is TGTGCCAGCAGCTCGACCGGGACTAGGGGCACAGATACGCAGTATTTT. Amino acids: CASSSTGTRGTDTQYF.

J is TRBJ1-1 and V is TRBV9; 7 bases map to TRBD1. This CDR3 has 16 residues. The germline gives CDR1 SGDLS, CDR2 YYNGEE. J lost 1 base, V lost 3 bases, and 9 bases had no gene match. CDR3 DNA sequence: TGTGCCAGCAGCGCCTACCTCGGGACAGCGAACACTGAAGCTTTCTTT. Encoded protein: CASSAYLGTANTEAFF.

In DNA form, the CDR3 reads TGTGCCAGCAGGGGGACAGGGGAGTCCTACGAGCAGTACTTC. Its translation is CASRGTGESYEQYF. This chain links TRBV12-3 or TRBV12-4 with TRBJ2-7, with 10 bases fitting TRBD1. This CDR3 spans 14 amino acids. V dropped 6 bases and J dropped 1; count of bases not matched to a gene: 3.

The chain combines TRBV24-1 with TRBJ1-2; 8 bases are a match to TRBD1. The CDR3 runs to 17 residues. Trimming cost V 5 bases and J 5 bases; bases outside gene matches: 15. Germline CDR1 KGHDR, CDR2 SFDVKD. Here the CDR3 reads CATSGWALDRAYYGYTF. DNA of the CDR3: TGTGCCACCAGTGGCTGGGCCCTGGACAGGGCCTATTATGGCTACACCTTC.

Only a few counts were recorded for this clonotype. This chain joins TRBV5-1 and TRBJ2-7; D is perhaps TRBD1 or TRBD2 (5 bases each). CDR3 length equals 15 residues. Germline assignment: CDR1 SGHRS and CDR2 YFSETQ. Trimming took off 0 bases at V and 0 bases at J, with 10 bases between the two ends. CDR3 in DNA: TGCGCCAGCAGCTTGGACGGGGCGGGCTCCTACGAGCAGTACTTC. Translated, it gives CASSLDGAGSYEQYF.

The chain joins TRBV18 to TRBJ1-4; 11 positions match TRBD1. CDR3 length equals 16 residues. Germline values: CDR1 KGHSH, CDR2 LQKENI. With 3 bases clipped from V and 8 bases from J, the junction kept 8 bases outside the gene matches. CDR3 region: CASSPFGQGALEKLFF. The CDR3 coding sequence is TGTGCCAGCTCACCCTTTGGACAGGGGGCCTTGGAAAAACTGTTTTTT.

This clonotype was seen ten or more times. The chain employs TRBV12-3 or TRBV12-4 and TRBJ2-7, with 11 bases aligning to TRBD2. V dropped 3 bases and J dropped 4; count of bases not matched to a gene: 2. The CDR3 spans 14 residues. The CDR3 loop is CASSLSSGGYEQYF. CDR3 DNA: TGTGCCAGCAGTTTGTCTAGCGGGGGGTACGAGCAGTACTTC.

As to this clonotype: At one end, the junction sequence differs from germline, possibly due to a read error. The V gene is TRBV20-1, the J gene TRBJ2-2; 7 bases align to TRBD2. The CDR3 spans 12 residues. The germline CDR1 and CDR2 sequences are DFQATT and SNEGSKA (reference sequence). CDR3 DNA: TGCAGTCCTAGCGGGAACACCGGGGAGCTGTTTTTT. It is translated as CSPSGNTGELFF.

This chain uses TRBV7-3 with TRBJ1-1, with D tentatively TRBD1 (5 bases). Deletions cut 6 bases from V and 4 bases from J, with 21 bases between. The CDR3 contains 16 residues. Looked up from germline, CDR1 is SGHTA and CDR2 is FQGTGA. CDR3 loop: CASSFGGSKSRTEAFF. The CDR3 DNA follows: TGTGCCAGCAGTTTCGGGGGGTCGAAGAGCCGCACTGAAGCTTTCTTT.

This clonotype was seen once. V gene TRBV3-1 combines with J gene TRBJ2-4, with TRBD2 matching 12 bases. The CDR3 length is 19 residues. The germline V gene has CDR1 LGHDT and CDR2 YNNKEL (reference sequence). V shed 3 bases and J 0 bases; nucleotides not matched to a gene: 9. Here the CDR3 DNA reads TGTGCCAGCAGCCAGCGACTAGCGGGGGAACGAATAGCCAAAAACATTCAGTACTTC. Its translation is CASSQRLAGERIAKNIQYF.

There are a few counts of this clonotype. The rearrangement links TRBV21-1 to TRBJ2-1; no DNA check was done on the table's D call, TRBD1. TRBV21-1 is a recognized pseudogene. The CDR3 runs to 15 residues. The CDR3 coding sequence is TGTGCCAGCAGCAAAGAAAGGGGGCGGGGAAATGAGCAGTTCTTC. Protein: CASSKERGRGNEQFF.

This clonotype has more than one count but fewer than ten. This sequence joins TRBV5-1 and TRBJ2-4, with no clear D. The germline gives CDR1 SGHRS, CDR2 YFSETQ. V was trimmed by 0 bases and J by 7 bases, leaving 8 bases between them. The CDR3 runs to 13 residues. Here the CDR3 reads CASSLDSLNIQYF. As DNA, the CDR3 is TGCGCCAGCAGCTTGGACAGTTTGAACATTCAGTACTTC.

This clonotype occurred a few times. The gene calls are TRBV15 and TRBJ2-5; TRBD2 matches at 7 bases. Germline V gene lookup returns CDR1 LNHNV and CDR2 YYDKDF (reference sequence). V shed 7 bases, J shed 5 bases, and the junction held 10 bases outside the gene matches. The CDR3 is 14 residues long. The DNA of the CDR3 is TGTGCCACCACCCGGGGGAGGGCTCGGGAGACCCAGTACTTC. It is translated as CATTRGRARETQYF.

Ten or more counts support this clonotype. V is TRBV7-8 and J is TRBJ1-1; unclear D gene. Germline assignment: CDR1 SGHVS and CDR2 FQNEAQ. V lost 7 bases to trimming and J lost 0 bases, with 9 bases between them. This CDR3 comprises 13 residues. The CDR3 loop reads CASTLFVNTEAFF. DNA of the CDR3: TGTGCCAGCACCCTTTTCGTGAACACTGAAGCTTTCTTT.

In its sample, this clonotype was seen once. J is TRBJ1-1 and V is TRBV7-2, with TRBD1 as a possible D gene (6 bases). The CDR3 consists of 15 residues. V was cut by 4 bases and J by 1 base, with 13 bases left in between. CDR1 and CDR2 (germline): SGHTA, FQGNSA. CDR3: CASSYLGGANTEAFF. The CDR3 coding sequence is TGTGCCAGCAGCTACCTCGGGGGCGCGAACACTGAAGCTTTCTTT.

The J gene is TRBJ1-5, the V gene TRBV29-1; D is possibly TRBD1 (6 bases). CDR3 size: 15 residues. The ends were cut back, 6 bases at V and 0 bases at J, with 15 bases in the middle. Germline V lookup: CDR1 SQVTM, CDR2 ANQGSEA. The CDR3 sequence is CSVGQTGNSNQPQHF. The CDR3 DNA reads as TGCAGCGTCGGCCAGACAGGCAATAGCAATCAGCCCCAGCATTTT.

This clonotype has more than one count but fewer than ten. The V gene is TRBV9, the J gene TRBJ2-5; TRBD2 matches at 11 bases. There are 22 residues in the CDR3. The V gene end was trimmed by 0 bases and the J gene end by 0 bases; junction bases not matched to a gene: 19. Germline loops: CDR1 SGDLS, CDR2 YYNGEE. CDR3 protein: CASSVGTSGSPWRLGYQETQYF. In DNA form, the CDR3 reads TGTGCCAGCAGCGTAGGAACTAGCGGGAGCCCTTGGCGGTTGGGTTACCAAGAGACCCAGTACTTC. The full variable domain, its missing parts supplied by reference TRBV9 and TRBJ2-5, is DSGVTQTPKHLITATGQRVTLRCSPRSGDLSVYWYQQSLDQGLQFLIQYYNGEERAKGNILERFSAQQFPDLHSELNLSSLELGDSALYFCASSVGTSGSPWRLGYQETQYFGPGTRLLVL.

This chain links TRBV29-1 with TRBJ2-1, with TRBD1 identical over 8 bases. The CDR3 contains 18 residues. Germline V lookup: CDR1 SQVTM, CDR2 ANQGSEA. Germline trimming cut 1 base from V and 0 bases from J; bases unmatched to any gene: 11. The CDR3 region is CSVEGVTGGLSSYNEQFF. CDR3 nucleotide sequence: TGCAGCGTTGAAGGTGTCACAGGGGGGCTAAGCTCCTACAATGAGCAGTTCTTC.

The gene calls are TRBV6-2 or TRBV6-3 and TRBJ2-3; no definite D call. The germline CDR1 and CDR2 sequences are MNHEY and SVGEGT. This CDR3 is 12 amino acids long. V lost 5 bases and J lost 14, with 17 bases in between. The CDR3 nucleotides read TGTGCCAGCAGTGAACTAACCCCTTTCCTGTATTTT. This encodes CASSELTPFLYF.

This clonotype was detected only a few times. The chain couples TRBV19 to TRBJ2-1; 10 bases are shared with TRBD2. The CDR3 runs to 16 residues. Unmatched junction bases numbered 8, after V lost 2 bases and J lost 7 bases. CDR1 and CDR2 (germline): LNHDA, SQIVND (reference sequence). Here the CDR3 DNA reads TGTGCCAGTAGTATATTGTGGGCTAGCGGGAGTAATGAGCAGTTCTTC. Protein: CASSILWASGSNEQFF.

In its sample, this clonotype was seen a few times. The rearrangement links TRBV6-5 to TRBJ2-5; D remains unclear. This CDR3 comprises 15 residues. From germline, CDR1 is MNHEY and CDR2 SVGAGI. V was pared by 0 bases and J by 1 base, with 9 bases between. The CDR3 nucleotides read TGTGCCAGCAGTTACTCGAGCAGGAGCCAAGAGACCCAGTACTTC. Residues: CASSYSSRSQETQYF.

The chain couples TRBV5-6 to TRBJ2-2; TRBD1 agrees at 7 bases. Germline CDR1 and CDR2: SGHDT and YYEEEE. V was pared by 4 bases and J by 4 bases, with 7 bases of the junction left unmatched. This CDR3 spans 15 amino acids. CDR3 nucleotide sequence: TGTGCCAGCAGCCGACAGGGAGTTATCACCGGGGAGCTGTTTTTT. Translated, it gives CASSRQGVITGELFF.

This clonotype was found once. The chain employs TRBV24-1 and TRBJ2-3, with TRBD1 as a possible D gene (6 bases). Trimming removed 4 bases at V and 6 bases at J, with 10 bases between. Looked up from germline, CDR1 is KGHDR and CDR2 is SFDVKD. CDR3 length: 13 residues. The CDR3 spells CATSELTGDTQYF. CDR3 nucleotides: TGTGCCACCAGTGAGCTTACAGGGGATACGCAGTATTTT.

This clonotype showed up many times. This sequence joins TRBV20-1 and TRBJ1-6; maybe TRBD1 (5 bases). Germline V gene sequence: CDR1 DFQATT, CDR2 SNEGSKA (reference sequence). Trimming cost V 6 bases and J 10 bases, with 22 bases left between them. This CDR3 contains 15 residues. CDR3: CSAPAGQGRESPLHF. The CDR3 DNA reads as TGCAGTGCGCCAGCCGGGCAGGGAAGGGAATCACCCCTCCACTTT.